Sequencing of this T cell receptor (beta chain) was carried out in a study of OX40 agonist ivuxolimab in advanced cancers. The overall study: It was ivuxolimab, an agonistic anti-OX40 (CD134) antibody, that patients were treated with. Study-wide points: Expanded peripheral T cells had an undetermined antigen specificity. Doses of 0.1 to 3.0 mg/kg were accompanied by clonal expansion of CD4+ and CD8+ blood T cells by week 6.

Only in-frame clones appear in the TCRdb table, and some are missing; sequencing was by immunoSEQ multiplex PCR. The sample has around 61,000 clones, about 90% seen once. J was trimmed by 7 bases and V by 6 bases; bases with no gene match: 11. The germline CDR1 and CDR2 sequences are MDHEN and SYDVKM. CDR3 size: 16 residues. Points on this clone: Its antigen is currently unknown.

The genes are TRBV28 and TRBJ2-1; 11 bases fit TRBD2. The source was CD4+ or CD8+ T cells sorted from blood, collected in a trial of the OX40 agonist ivuxolimab. This clonotype originated in an adult with an advanced solid tumor such as melanoma, head and neck, liver or kidney cancer. CDR3 residues: CASRPPSGGRVNEQFF. CDR3 DNA sequence: TGTGCCAGCAGACCACCTAGCGGGGGGCGGGTTAATGAGCAGTTCTTC.